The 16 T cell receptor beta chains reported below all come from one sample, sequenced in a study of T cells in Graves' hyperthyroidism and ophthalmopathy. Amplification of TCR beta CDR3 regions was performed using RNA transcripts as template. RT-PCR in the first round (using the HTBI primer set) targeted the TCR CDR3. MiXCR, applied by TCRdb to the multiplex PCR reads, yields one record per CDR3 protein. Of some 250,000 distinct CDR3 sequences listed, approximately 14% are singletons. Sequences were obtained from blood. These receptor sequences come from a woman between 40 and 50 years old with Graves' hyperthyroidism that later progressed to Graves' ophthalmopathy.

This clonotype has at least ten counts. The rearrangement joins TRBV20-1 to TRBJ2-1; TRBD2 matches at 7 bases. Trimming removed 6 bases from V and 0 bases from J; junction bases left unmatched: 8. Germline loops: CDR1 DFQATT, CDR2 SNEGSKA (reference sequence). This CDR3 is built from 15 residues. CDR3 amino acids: CSALGTTSSYNEQFF. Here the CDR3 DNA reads TGCAGTGCCCTGGGGACTACTAGCTCCTACAATGAGCAGTTCTTC.

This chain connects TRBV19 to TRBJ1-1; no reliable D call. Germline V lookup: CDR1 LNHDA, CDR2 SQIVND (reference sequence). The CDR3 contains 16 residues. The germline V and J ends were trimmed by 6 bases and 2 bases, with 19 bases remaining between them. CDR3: CASSLYIIHGNTEAFF. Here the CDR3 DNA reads TGTGCCAGTAGCCTATACATCATCCACGGCAACACTGAAGCTTTCTTT.

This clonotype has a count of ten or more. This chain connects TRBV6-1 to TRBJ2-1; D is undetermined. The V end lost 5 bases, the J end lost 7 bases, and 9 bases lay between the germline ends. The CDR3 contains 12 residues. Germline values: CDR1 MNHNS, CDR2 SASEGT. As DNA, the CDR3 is TGTGCCAGCAGTACTCCTGGAAATGAGCAGTTCTTC. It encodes CASSTPGNEQFF.

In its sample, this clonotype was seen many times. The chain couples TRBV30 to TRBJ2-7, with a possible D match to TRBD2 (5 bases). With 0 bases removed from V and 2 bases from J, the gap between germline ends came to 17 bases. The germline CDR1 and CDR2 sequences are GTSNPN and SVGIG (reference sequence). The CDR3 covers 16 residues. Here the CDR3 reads CAWSVLRGIRAYEQYF. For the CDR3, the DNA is TGTGCCTGGAGTGTACTTCGGGGTATCCGGGCCTACGAGCAGTACTTC.

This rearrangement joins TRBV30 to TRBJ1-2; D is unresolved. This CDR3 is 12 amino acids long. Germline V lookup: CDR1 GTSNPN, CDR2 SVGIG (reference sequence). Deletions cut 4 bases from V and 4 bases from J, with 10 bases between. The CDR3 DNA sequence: TGTGCCTGGATGCCACACGGCTATGGCTACACCTTC. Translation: CAWMPHGYGYTF.

The CDR3 region is CASSEVRGGNQPQHF. The CDR3 nucleotides are TGTGCCAGCAGTGAAGTCAGGGGAGGCAATCAGCCCCAGCATTTT. V is TRBV2 and J is TRBJ1-5; possible D gene TRBD1, 6 bases. Germline loops: CDR1 SNHLY, CDR2 FYNNEI. The CDR3 is 15 residues long. V was pared by 1 base and J by 2 bases, with 9 bases between.

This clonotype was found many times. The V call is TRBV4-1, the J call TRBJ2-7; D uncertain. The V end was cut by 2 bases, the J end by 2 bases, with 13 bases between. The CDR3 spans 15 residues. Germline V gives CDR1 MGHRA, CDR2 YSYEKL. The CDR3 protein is CASSQMSLRPYEQYF. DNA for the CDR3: TGCGCCAGCAGCCAAATGTCATTAAGGCCCTACGAGCAGTACTTC.

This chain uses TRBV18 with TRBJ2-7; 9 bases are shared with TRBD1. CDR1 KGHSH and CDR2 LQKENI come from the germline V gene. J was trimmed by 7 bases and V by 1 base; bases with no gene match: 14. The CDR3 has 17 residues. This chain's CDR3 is CASSPQSRGTGTGEQYF. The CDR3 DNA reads TGTGCCAGCTCACCACAATCAAGGGGGACAGGGACAGGGGAGCAGTACTTC.

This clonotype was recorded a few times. In DNA form, the CDR3 reads TGTGCCAGCACTCTAGCGCCATCCTACAATGAGCAGTTCTTC. This gives the protein CASTLAPSYNEQFF. The chain combines TRBV28 with TRBJ2-1; TRBD2 might be the D (6 bases). V gave up 7 bases and J gave up 1 base, with 11 bases separating them. This CDR3 contains 14 residues. Germline lookup yields CDR1 MDHEN and CDR2 SYDVKM.

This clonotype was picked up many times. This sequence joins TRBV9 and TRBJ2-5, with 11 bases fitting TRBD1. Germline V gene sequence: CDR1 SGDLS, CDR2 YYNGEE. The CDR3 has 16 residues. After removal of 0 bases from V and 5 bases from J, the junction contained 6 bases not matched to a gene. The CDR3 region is CASSVEGQGALETQYF. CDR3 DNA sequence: TGTGCCAGCAGCGTAGAAGGACAGGGGGCTCTCGAGACCCAGTACTTC.

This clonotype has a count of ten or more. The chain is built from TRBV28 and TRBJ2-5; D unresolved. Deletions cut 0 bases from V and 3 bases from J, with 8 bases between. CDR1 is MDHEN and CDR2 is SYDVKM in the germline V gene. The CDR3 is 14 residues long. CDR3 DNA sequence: TGTGCCAGCAGTTTATGGGTATCAGAAGAGACCCAGTACTTC. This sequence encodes CASSLWVSEETQYF.

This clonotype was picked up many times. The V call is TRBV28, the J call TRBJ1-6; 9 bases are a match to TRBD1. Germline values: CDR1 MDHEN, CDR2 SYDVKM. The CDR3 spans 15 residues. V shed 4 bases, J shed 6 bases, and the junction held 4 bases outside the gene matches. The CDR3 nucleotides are TGTGCCAGCAGTTACTGGGACAGGGTTAATTCACCCCTCCACTTT. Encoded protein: CASSYWDRVNSPLHF.

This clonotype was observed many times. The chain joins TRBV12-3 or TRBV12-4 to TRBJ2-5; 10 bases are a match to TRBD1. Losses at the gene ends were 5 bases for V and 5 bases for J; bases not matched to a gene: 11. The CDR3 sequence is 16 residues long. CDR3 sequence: CASSPNRQGATETQYF. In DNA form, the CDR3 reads TGTGCCAGCAGTCCGAACCGACAGGGGGCGACGGAGACCCAGTACTTC.

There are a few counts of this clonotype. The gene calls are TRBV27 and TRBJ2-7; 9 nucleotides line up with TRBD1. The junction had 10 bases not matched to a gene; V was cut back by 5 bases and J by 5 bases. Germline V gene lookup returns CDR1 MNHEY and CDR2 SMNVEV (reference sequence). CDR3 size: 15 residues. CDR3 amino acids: CASSLRGQGRHEQYF. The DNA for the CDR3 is TGTGCCAGCAGTCTCAGGGGACAGGGTCGACACGAGCAGTACTTC.

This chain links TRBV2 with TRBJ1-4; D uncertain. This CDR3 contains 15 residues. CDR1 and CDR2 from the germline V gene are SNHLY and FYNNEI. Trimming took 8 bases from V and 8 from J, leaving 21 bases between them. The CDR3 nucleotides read TGTGCCAGCCACCCTCAGGTGGGCACTGAAGAAAAACTGTTTTTT. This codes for CASHPQVGTEEKLFF.

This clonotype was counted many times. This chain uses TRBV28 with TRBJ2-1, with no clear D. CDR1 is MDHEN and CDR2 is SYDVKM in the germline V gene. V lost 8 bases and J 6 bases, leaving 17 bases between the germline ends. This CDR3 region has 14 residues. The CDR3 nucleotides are TGTGCCAGCCGATACCCCCTGAACCCCAATGAGCAGTTCTTC. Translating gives CASRYPLNPNEQFF.